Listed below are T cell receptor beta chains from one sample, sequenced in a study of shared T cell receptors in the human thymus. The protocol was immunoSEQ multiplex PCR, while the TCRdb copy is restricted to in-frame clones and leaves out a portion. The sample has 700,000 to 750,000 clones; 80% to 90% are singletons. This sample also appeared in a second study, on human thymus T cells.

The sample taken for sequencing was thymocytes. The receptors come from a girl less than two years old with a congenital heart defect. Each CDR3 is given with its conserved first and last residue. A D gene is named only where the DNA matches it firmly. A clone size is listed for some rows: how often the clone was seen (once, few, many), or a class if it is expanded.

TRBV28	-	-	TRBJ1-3	TGTGCCAGCAGGCCCGGGTTCTCTGGAAACACCATATATTTT	CASRPGFSGNTIYF
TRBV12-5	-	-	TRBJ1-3	TGTGCTAGTGGTTTGGTAGAGGGTTTCGTTTCCTTATCCTCTGGAAACACCATATATTTT	CASGLVEGFVSLSSGNTIYF
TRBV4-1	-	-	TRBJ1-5	TGCGCCAGCAGCCAAGTCCCCGAGGGGGGGCCTAATAGCAATCAGCCCCAGCATTTT	CASSQVPEGGPNSNQPQHF
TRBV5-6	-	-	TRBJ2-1	TGTGCCAGCAGCTTTAGCAATGAGCAGTTCTTC	CASSFSNEQFF
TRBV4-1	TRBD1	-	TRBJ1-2	TGCGCCAGCAGCCAAGAAGGGACAGGGAAGAAGGGGTCCTCCTATGGCTACACCTTC	CASSQEGTGKKGSSYGYTF
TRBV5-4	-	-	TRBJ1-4	TGTGCCAGCAGGGGGGAGGCAGGGGAAAAACTGTTTTTT	CASRGEAGEKLFF
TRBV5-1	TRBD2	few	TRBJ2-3	TGCGCCAGCAGCTTGGAAAGCGGGGCTCCGAATCAGTCAGATACGCAGTATTTT	CASSLESGAPNQSDTQYF
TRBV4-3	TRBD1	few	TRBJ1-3	TGCGCCAGCAGCCGCTTTAACAGGGGCCACTCTGGAAACACCATATATTTT	CASSRFNRGHSGNTIYF
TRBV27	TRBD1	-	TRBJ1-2	TGTGCCAGCAGTTTGTCGGGGACAGGGAGCGGCTACACCTTC	CASSLSGTGSGYTF
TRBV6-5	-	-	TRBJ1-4	TGTGCCAGCAGTAAGACAGGACCGAATGAAAAACTGTTTTTT	CASSKTGPNEKLFF
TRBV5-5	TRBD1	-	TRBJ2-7	TGTGCCAGCAGCTTATGGACAGGGAGGATGTCCTACGAGCAGTACTTC	CASSLWTGRMSYEQYF
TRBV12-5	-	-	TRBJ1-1	TGTGCTATTTACGACGACATGAACACTGAAGCTTTCTTT	CAIYDDMNTEAFF
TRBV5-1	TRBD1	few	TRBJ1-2	TGCGCCAGCAGCCTAGGGACAGGCCTTAATTGCTACACCTTC	CASSLGTGLNCYTF
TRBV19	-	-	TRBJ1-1	TGTGCCAGCTGGGGAGTAGGGACTGAAGCTTTCTTT	CASWGVGTEAFF
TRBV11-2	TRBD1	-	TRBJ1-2	TGTGCCAGCAGCTTTGAAGGGGGCCCTATTAACTATGGCTACACCTTC	CASSFEGGPINYGYTF
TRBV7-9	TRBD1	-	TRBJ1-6	TGTGCCAGCAGCCGGACAGGGTATCGTTCACCCCTCCACTTT	CASSRTGYRSPLHF
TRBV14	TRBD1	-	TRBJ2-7	TGTGCCAGCAGCCAAGAGACAGGGCCCTTTCTACGCGAGCAGTACTTC	CASSQETGPFLREQYF
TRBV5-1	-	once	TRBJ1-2	TGCGCCAGCAGCATAGCTCATAGGCAGCCTTCCTTCTATGGCTACACCTTC	CASSIAHRQPSFYGYTF
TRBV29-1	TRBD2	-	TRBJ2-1	TGCAGCGTTGGATGGGCTAGCGGGATTTACAATGAGCAGTTCTTC	CSVGWASGIYNEQFF
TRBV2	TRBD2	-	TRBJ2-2	TGTGCCATCCCTGGACTAGCCCCCACGGGGGAGCTGTTTTTT	CAIPGLAPTGELFF
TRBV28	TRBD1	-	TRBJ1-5	TGTGCCAGCAATATAGAGGGGGCTATAGGCAATCAGCCCCAGCATTTT	CASNIEGAIGNQPQHF
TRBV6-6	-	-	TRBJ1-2	TGTGCCAGCAGTTACAATCCTAGCGGGGAGGGCTACACCTTC	CASSYNPSGEGYTF
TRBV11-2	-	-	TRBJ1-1	TGTGCCAGCAGCTTAGAGGAGACAGAGAACACTGAAGCTTTCTTT	CASSLEETENTEAFF
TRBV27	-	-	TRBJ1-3	TGTGCCAGCAGCACCTCTCCGAGAGGCTCTGGAAACACCATATATTTT	CASSTSPRGSGNTIYF
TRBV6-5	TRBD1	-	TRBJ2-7	TGTGCCAGCGAGACAGGGACCGATCGCACTTACGAGCAGTACTTC	CASETGTDRTYEQYF
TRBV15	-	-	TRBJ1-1	TGTGCCACCAGCAACGTTGCGGGAGAAGTGACTGAAGCTTTCTTT	CATSNVAGEVTEAFF
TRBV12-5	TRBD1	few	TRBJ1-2	TGTGCTAGTGGGGAGGGGACAGTCCCTAACTATGGCTACACCTTC	CASGEGTVPNYGYTF
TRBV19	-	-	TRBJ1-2	TGTGCCAGTAGTATAGGCGGACTAAGGAACTATGGCTACACCTTC	CASSIGGLRNYGYTF
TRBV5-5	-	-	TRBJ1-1	TGTGCCAGCAGCCCCCCAAGTGAGGGACTCGCTTTCTTT	CASSPPSEGLAFF
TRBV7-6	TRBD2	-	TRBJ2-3	TGTGCCAGCAGCTTAGGGCTAGCGGGGGTTGCAGATACGCAGTATTTT	CASSLGLAGVADTQYF
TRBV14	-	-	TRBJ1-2	TGTGCCAGCAGCCAGTGGCAGGCCTATGGCTACACCTTC	CASSQWQAYGYTF
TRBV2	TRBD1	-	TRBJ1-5	TGTGCCAGCAGTGAAGCGTTATGGGGACAGGGGGGAGCCCAGAATCAGAATCAGCCCCAGCATTTT	CASSEALWGQGGAQNQNQPQHF
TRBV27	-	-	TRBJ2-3	TGTGCCAGCAGTTTATCTGTCGTTGGCACAGATACGCAGTATTTT	CASSLSVVGTDTQYF
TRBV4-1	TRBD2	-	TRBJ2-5	TGCGCCAGCAGCCAAGTGGGGACTAGCGGGGACCAAGAGACCCAGTACTTC	CASSQVGTSGDQETQYF
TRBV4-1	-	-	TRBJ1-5	TGCGCCAGCAGCCAAGATAAACGGTCGGATCAGCCCCAGCATTTT	CASSQDKRSDQPQHF
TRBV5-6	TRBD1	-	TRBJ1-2	TGTGCCAGCATCGCACAGAAGACAGGGACTAACTATGGCTACACCTTC	CASIAQKTGTNYGYTF
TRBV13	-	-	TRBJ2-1	TGTGCCAGCAGCTTAGGGCCCAGTCGTGACCGGGGGTCGCTCAATGAGCAGTTCTTC	CASSLGPSRDRGSLNEQFF
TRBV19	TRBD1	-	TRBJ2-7	TGTGCCAGTAGTATTCGGGCAGGGGGCTACGAGCAGTACTTC	CASSIRAGGYEQYF
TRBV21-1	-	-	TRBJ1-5	TGTGCCAGCAGCAAAGGTGGCGACTTCGGCAATCAGCCCCAGCATTTT	CASSKGGDFGNQPQHF
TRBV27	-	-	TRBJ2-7	TGTGCCAGCAGTCCAAATCGGGTAGGGGGAACCTACGAGCAGTACTTC	CASSPNRVGGTYEQYF
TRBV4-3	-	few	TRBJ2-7	TGCGCCAGCAGCCAAGAAGTGTGGCAGGTACACTCCTACGAGCAGTACTTC	CASSQEVWQVHSYEQYF